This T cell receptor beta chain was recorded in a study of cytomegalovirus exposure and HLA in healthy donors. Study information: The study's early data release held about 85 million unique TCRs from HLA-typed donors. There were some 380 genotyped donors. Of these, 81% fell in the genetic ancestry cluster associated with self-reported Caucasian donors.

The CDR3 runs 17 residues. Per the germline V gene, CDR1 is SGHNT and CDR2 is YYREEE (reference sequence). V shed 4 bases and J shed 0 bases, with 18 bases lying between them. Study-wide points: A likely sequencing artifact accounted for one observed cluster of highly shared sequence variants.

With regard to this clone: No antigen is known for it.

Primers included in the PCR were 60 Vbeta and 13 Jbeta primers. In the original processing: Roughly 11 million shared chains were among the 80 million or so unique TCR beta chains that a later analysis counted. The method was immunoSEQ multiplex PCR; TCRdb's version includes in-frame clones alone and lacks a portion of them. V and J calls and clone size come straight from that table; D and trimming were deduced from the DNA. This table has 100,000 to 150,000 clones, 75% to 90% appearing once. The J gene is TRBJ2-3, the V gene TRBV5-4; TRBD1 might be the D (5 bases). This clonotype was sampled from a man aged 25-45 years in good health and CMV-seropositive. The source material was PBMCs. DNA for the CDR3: TGTGCCAGCAGCCCATCTTCGTCAGGGCTTAGCACAGATACGCAGTATTTT. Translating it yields CASSPSSSGLSTDTQYF.